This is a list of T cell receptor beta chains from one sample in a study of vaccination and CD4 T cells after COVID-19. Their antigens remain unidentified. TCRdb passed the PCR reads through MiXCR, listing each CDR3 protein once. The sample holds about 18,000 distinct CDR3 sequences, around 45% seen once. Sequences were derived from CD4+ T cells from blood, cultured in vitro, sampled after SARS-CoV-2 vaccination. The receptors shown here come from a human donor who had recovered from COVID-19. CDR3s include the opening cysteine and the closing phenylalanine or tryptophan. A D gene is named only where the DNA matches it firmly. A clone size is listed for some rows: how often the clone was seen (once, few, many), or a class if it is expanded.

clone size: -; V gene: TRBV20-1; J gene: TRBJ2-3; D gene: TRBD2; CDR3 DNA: TGCAGTGCTGCGAGACTAGCGGGAGGTTCCACAGATACGCAGTATTTT; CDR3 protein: CSAARLAGGSTDTQYF
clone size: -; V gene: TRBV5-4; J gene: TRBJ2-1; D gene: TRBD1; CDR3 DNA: TGTGCCAGCAGCTTACAACAGGGGGACAATGAGCAGTTCTTC; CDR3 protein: CASSLQQGDNEQFF
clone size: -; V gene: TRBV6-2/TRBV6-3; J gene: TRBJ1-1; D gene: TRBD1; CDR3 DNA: TGTGCCAGCAGTTACTCCAGGGGGCTGGGCACTGAAGCTTTCTTT; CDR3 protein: CASSYSRGLGTEAFF
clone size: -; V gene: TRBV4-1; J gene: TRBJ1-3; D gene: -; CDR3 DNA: TGCGCCAGCAGCCATTCAGGTTACTCTGGAAACACCATATATTTT; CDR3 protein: CASSHSGYSGNTIYF
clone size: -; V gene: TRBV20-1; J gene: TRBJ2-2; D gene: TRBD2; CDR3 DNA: TGCAGTGGTGATAGCGGGAGGACCGGGGAGCTGTTTTTT; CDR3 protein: CSGDSGRTGELFF
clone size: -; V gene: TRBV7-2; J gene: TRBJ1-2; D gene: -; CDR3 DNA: TGTGCCAGCACCCCCGGTGGCAGGAGCTATGGCTACACCTTC; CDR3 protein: CASTPGGRSYGYTF
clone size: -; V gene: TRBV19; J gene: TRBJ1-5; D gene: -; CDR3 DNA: TGTGCCAGTAGTATGGCGGCCCGCTCGCCCCAGCATTTT; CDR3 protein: CASSMAARSPQHF
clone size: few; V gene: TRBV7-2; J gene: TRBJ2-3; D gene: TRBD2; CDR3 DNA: TGTGCCAGCAGCAGAGAAAGCGGGAGATCGACAGATACGCAGTATTTT; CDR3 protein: CASSRESGRSTDTQYF
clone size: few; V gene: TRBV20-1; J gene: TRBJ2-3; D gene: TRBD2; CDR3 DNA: TGCAGTGCTAGACTTAGCGGGAGCACAGATACGCAGTATTTT; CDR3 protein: CSARLSGSTDTQYF
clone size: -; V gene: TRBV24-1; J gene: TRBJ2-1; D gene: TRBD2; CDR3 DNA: TGTGCCACCAGTGATGCCTCAGGCACTAGCGGGCACTCCTACAATGAGCAGTTCTTC; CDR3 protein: CATSDASGTSGHSYNEQFF
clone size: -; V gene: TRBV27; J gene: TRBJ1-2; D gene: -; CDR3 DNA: TGTGCCAGCAGACGGAGCAACTATGGCTACACCTTC; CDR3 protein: CASRRSNYGYTF
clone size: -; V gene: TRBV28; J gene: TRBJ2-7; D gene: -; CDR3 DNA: TGTGCCAGCAGTGGGATAGCCTACGAGCAGTACTTC; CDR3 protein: CASSGIAYEQYF
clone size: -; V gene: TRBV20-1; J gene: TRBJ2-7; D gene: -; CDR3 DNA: TGCAGTGCAAGGACGGGGATAGGATACGAGCAGTACTTC; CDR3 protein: CSARTGIGYEQYF
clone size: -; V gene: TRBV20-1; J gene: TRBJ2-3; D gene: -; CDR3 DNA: TGCAGTGCTAGAGACGGTGGGAAGGCAGATACGCAGTATTTT; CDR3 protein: CSARDGGKADTQYF
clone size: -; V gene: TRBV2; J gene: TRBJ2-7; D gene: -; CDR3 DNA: TGTGCCAGCAGTGAAGCGCACAGCTACGAGCAGTACTTC; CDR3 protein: CASSEAHSYEQYF
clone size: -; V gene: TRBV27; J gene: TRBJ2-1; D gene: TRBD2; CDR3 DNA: TGTGCCAGCAGTTCACCTAGCGGGAAGAACAATGAGCAGTTCTTC; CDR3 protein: CASSSPSGKNNEQFF
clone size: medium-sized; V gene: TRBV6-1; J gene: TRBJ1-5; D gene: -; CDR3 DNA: TGTGCCAGCAGTGAAGCGGGACATAGCAATCAGCCCCAGCATTTT; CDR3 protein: CASSEAGHSNQPQHF
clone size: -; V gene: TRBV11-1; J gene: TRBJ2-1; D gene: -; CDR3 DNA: TGTGCCAGCAGCGCTCGGGGACTCCCCGCTTCGTATGGGCAGTTCTTC; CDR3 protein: CASSARGLPASYGQFF
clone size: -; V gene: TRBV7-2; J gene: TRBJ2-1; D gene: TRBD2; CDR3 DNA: TGTGCCAGCAGCCCCACCGGCGGGAGGGGTTCCTACAATGAGCAGTTCTTC; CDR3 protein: CASSPTGGRGSYNEQFF
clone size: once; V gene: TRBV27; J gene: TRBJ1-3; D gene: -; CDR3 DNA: TGTGCCAGCAGTCCAAGGACGGCCTCTGGAAACACCATATATTTT; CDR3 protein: CASSPRTASGNTIYF
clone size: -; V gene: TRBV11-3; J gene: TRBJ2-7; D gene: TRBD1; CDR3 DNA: TGTGCCAGCAGCTTAGAACAGGGGAACTCCTACGAGCAGTACTTC; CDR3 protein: CASSLEQGNSYEQYF
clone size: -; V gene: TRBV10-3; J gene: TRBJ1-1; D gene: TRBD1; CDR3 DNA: TGTGCCATCAGTTCGGACAGGGTGAACACTGAAGCTTTCTTT; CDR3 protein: CAISSDRVNTEAFF